The entry below gives a single T cell receptor (beta chain) sequence along with its context. What it recognizes is unknown. The data stem from a study of PD-L1 blockade in urothelial cancer. The overall study: Every 3 weeks, patients received intravenous atezolizumab 1,200 mg, beginning 2014. Study results and caveats: Those with durable benefit had larger increases in tumor-associated blood clones at 3 weeks. Durably benefiting patients carried more tumor-infiltrating T lymphocytes.

Sequenced by immunoSEQ multiplex PCR; TCRdb stores in-frame clones only, minus some. The sample consists of more than 35,000 clones, around 33% of them appearing once. The length of the CDR3 is 13 residues. Trimming left V 1 base short and J 0 bases short, with 3 bases between. CDR1 is LNHDA and CDR2 is SQIVND in the germline V gene (reference sequence). Sequences were derived from tumor tissue, sampled before atezolizumab (anti-PD-L1) treatment. This sequence joins TRBV19 and TRBJ1-1, with D uncertain. The source is a man in his sixties with urothelial cancer. CDR3 amino acids: CASSIVMNTEAFF. The CDR3 DNA follows: TGTGCCAGTAGTATAGTGATGAACACTGAAGCTTTCTTT.